The TCR beta chain described here comes from a study of blood T cell repertoires in COVID-19. Across the study: COVID-19 samples collected from the United States, Italy and Spain covered acute and convalescent phases.

Patients of the Seattle cohort, enrolled during active infection, were followed longitudinally. This CDR3 has 13 amino acids. CDR1 and CDR2 (germline): MNHEY, SMNVEV (reference sequence). The V end was cut by 3 bases, the J end by 4 bases, with 7 bases between. Here immunoSEQ multiplex PCR was the method, and the copy in TCRdb shows in-frame clones only, minus some. The data show tens of thousands of clones, about 81% seen once. The chain recombines TRBV27 with TRBJ1-5; D uncertain. The sample consisted of peripheral blood. This clonotype was sampled from a man aged 55 to 69 with COVID-19, enrolled during active disease. This chain's CDR3 is CASSFYINQPQHF. CDR3 sequence (DNA): TGTGCCAGCAGTTTCTATATTAATCAGCCCCAGCATTTT.